This T cell receptor (beta chain) was sequenced for a study of T cell repertoires in cytomegalovirus infection. At the level of the study: Carrying CMV and the relevant HLA type showed in public TCR beta signatures.

The CDR3 has 14 residues. Germline CDR1 and CDR2: SGHDT and YYEEEE. V was pared by 0 bases and J by 1 base, with 8 bases between. This clonotype occurred once. Its antigen is undetermined. A single record per CDR3 protein comes from TCRdb applying MiXCR to the reads. Here the sample spans fewer than 300,000 distinct CDR3 sequences, over 20% being singletons. Study-level results: Summed public TCR beta family frequency identified CMV carriers bearing the relevant HLA.

The origin of this receptor is a human donor in good health (CMV status not recorded). Some clones in this sample may be carry-over from other donors' samples. This chain connects TRBV5-6 to TRBJ2-7, with D uncertain. Specimen: PBMCs. CDR3 sequence: CASSLELGSYEQYF. DNA for the CDR3: TGTGCCAGCAGCTTGGAGCTGGGATCCTACGAGCAGTACTTC.